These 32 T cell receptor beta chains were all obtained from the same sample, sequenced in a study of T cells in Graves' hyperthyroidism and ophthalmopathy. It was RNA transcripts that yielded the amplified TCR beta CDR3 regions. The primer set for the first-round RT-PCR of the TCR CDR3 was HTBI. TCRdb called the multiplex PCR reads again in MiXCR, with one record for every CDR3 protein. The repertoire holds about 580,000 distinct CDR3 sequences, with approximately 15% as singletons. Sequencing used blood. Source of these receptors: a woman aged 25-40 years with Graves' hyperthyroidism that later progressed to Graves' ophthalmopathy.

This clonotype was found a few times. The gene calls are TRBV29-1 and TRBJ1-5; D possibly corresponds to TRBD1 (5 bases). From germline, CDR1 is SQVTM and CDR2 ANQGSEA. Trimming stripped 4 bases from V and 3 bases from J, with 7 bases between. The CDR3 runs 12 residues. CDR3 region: CSVAGDNQPQHF. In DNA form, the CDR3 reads TGCAGCGTTGCGGGGGACAATCAGCCCCAGCATTTT.

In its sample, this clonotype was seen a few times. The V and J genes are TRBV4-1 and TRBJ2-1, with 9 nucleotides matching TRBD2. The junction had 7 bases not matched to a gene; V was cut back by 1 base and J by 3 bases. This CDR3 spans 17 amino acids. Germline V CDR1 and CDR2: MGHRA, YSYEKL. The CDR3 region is CASSQVVAGDLYNEQFF. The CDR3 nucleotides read TGCGCCAGCAGCCAAGTCGTAGCGGGAGACCTCTACAATGAGCAGTTCTTC.

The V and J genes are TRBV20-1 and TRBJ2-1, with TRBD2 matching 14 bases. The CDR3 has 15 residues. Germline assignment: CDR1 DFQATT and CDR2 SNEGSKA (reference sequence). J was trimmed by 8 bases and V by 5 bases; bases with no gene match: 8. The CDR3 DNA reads TGCAGTGCTGACGGGACTAGCGGGAGCCACGATGAGCAGTTCTTC. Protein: CSADGTSGSHDEQFF.

CDR3 loop: CASRYTSNEKLFF. The CDR3, as DNA: TGTGCCAGCCGATACACTTCTAATGAAAAACTGTTTTTT. The V call is TRBV18, the J call TRBJ1-4; D is ambiguous. The CDR3 is 13 residues long. CDR1 is KGHSH, CDR2 LQKENI, per germline. The ends were cut back, 8 bases at V and 3 bases at J, with 10 bases in the middle.

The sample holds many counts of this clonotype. CDR3 sequence: CASSYSKWVDLLGEKLFF. In nucleotides, the CDR3 is TGTGCCAGCAGTTACTCGAAGTGGGTAGATCTCCTCGGTGAAAAACTGTTTTTT. This chain links TRBV6-2 or TRBV6-3 with TRBJ1-4; D is uncertain. The CDR3 runs 18 residues. Trimming stripped 0 bases from V and 7 bases from J, with 21 bases between. Germline CDR1 reads MNHEY; CDR2 reads SVGEGT.

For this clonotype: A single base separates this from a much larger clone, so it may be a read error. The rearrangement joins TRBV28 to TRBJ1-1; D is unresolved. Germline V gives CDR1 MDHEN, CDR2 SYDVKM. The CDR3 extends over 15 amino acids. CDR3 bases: TGTGCCGGCAGTTCCCGGAAGATATTGAACACTGAAGCTTTCTTT. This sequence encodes CAGSSRKILNTEAFF.

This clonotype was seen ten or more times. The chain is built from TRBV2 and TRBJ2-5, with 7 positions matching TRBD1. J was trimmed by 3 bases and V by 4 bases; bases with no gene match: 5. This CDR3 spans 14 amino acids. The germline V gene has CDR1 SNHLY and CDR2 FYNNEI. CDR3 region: CASSVDRQKETQYF. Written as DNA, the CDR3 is TGTGCCAGCAGTGTGGACAGGCAGAAAGAGACCCAGTACTTC.

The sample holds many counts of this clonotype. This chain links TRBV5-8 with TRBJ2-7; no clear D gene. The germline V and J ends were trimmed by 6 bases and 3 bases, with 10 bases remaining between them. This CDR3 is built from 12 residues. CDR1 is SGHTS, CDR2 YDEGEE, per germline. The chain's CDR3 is CASTSPIYEQYF. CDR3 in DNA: TGTGCCAGCACTTCCCCCATCTACGAGCAGTACTTC.

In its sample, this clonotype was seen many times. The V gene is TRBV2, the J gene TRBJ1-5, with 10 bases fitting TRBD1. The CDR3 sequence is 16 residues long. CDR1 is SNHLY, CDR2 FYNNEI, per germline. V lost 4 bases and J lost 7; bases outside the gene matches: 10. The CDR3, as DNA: TGTGCCAGCAGTGGTGGGAGACAGGGGGCCCCGCAGCCCCAGCATTTT. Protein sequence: CASSGGRQGAPQPQHF. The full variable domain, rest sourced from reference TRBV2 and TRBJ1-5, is EPEVTQTPSHQVTQMGQEVILRCVPISNHLYFYWYRQILGQKVEFLVSFYNNEISEKSEIFDDQFSVERPDGSNFTLKIRSTKLEDSAMYFCASSGGRQGAPQPQHFGDGTRLSIL.

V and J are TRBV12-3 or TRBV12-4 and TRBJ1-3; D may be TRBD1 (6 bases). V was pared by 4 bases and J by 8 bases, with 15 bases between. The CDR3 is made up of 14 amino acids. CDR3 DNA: TGTGCCAGCAGTTCATCCGCAGGGGAGGACACCATATATTTT. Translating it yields CASSSSAGEDTIYF.

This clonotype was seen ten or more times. The DNA of the CDR3 is TGTGCCAGCACCTCAGGGAGAACAGATACGCAGTATTTT. This encodes CASTSGRTDTQYF. The chain employs TRBV12-3 or TRBV12-4 and TRBJ2-3; D is tentatively TRBD1 or TRBD2 (5 bases each). The CDR3 is made up of 13 amino acids. The ends were cut back, 7 bases at V and 3 bases at J, with 11 bases in the middle.

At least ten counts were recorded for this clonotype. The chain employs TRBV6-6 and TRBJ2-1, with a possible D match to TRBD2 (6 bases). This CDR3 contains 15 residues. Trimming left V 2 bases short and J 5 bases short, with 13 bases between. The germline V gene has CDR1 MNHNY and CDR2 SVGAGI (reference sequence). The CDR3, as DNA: TGTGCCAGCAGTTACGGCTGGGGAGGAAACAATGAGCAGTTCTTC. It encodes CASSYGWGGNNEQFF.

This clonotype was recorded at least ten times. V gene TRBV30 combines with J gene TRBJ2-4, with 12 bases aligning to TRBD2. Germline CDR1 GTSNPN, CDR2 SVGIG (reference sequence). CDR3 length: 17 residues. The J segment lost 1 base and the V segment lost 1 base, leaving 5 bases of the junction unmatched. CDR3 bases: TGTGCCTGGAGTGGACTAGCGGGAGTGTATGCCAAAAACATTCAGTACTTC. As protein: CAWSGLAGVYAKNIQYF.

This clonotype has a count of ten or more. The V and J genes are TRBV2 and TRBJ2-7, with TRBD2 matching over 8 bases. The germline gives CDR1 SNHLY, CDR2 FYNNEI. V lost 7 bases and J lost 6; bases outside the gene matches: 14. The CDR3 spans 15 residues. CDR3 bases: TGTGCCAGCAAGGGACTAGAAGGCAAACTGCGCGAGCAGTACTTC. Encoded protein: CASKGLEGKLREQYF.

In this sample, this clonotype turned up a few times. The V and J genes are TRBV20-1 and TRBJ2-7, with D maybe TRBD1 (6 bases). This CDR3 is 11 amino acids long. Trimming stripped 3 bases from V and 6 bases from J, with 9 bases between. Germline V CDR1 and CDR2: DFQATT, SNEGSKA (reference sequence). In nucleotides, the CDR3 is TGCAGTGCTAGGACAGGCGCCGAGCAGTACTTC. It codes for CSARTGAEQYF.

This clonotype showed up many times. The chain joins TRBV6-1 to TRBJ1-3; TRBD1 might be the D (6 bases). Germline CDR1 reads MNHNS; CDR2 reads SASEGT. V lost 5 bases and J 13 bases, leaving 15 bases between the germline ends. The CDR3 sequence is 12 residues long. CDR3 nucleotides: TGTGCCAGCAGTACGGACAGTTTCCAAATATATTTT. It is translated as CASSTDSFQIYF.

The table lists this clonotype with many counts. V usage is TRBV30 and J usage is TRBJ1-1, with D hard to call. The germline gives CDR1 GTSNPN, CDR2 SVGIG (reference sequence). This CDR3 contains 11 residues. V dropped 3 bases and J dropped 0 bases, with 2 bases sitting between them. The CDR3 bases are TGTGCCTGGAGGATGAACACTGAAGCTTTCTTT. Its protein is CAWRMNTEAFF.

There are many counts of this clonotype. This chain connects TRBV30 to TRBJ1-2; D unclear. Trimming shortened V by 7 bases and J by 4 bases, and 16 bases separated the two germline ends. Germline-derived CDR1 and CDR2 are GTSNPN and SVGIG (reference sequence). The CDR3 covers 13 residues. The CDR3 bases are TGTGCCTTCCCAGATCCGGAGGGCTATGGCTACACCTTC. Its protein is CAFPDPEGYGYTF.

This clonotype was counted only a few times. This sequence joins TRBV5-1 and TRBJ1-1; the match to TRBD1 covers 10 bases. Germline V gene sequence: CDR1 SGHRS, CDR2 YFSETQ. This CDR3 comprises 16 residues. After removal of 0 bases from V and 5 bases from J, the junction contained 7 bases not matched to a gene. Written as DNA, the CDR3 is TGCGCCAGCAGCTTGGGGCAAGGGACAGGGGAAACTGAAGCTTTCTTT. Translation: CASSLGQGTGETEAFF.

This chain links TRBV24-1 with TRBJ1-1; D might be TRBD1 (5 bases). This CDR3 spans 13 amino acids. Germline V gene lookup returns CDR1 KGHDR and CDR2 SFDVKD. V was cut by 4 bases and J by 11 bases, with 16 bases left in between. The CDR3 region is CATSETVGGEAFF. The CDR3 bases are TGTGCCACCAGTGAAACAGTGGGGGGAGAGGCTTTCTTT.

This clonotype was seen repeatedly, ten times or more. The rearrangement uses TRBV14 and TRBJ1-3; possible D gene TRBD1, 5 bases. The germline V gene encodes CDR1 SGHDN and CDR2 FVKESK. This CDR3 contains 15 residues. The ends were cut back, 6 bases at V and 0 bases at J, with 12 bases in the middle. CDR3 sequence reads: CASSETGFSGNTIYF. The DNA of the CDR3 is TGTGCCAGCAGTGAAACAGGATTCTCTGGAAACACCATATATTTT.

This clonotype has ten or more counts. DNA for the CDR3: TGTGCCAGCAGTTTGGAGGTTGGCAGCGTCTATGGCTACACCTTC. Its translation: CASSLEVGSVYGYTF. The J gene is TRBJ1-2, the V gene TRBV28, with D hard to call. Germline V gene data show CDR1 as MDHEN and CDR2 as SYDVKM. The CDR3 length is 15 residues. V dropped 3 bases and J dropped 4 bases, with 15 bases sitting between them.

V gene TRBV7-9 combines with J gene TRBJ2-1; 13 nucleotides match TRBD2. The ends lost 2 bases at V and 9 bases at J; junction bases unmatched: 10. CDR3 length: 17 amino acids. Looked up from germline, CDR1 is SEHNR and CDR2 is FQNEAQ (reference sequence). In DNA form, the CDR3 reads TGTGCCAGCAGCTTAACTTGGACTAGCGGGAGTTGGAGTGAGCAGTTCTTC. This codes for CASSLTWTSGSWSEQFF. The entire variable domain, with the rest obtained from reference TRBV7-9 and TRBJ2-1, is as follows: DTGVSQNPRHKITKRGQNVTFRCDPISEHNRLYWYRQTLGQGPEFLTYFQNEAQLEKSRLLSDRFSAERPKGSFSTLEIQRTEQGDSAMYLCASSLTWTSGSWSEQFFGPGTRLTVL.

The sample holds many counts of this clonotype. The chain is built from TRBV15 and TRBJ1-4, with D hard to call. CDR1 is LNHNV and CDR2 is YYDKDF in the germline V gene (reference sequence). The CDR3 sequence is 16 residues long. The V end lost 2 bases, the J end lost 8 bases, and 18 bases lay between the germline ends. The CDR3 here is CATSRRNSNPMEKLFF. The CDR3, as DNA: TGTGCCACCAGCAGAAGAAACAGCAACCCGATGGAAAAACTGTTTTTT.

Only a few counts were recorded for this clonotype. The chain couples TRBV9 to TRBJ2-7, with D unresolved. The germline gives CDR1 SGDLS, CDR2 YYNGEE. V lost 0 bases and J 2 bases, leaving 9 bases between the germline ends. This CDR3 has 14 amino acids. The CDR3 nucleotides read TGTGCCAGCAGCGTAGCTACTGGGACCTACGAGCAGTACTTC. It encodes CASSVATGTYEQYF.

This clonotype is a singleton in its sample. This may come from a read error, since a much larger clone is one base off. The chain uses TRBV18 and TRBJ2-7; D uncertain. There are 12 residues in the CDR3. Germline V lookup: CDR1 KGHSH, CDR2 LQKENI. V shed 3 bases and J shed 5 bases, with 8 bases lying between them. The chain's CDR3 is CASSPNAHEQYF. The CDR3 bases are TGTGCCAGCTCACCTAATGCCCACGAGCAGTACTTC.

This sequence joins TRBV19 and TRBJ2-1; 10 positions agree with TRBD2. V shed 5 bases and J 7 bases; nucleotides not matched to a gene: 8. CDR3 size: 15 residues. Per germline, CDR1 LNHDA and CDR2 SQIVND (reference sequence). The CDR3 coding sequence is TGTGCCAGTAGTCTTCTAGCGGGAGAGAAAAATGAGCAGTTCTTC. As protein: CASSLLAGEKNEQFF.

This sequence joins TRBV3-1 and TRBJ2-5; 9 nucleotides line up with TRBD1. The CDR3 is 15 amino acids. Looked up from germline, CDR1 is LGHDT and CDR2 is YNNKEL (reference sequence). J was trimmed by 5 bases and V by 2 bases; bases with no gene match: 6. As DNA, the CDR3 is TGTGCCAGCAGCCAATGGACAGGGGAGGGGGAGACCCAGTACTTC. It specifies CASSQWTGEGETQYF.

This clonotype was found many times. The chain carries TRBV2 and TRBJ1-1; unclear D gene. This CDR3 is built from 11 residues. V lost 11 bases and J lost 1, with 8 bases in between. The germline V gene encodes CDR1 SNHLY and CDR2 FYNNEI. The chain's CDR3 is CALGGNTEAFF. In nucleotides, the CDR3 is TGTGCCTTGGGAGGGAACACTGAAGCTTTCTTT. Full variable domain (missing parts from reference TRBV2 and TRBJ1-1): EPEVTQTPSHQVTQMGQEVILRCVPISNHLYFYWYRQILGQKVEFLVSFYNNEISEKSEIFDDQFSVERPDGSNFTLKIRSTKLEDSAMYFCALGGNTEAFFGQGTRLTVV.

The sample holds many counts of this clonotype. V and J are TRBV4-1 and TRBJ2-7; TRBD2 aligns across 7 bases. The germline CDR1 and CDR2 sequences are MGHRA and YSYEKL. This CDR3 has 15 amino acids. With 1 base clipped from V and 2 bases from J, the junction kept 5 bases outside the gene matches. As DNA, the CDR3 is TGCGCCAGCAGCCAAGGCGGGAGTATCACCTACGAGCAGTACTTC. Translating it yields CASSQGGSITYEQYF.

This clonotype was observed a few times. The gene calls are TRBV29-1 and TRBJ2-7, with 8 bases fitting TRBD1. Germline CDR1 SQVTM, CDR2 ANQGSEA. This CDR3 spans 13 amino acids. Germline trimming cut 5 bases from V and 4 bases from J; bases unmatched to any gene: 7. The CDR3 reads CSVNTGGVYEQYF. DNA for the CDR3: TGCAGCGTTAATACAGGGGGTGTTTACGAGCAGTACTTC.

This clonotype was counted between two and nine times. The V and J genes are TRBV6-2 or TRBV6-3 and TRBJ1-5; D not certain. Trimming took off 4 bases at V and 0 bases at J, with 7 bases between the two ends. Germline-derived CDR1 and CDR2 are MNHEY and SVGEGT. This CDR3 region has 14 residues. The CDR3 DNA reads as TGTGCCAGCAGTTCAGGAAGTAGCAATCAGCCCCAGCATTTT. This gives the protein CASSSGSSNQPQHF.